Presented here are 22 T cell receptor beta chains from one specimen sequenced in a study of T-cell memory formation after mild COVID-19. TCRdb passed the 5' RACE reads through MiXCR, listing each CDR3 protein once. The data hold some 450,000 distinct CDR3 sequences, with 15% to 20% observed a single time. The source material was PBMCs or a T cell subset sorted from them (not recorded which). These receptors all come from an adult woman who had mild COVID-19 (a few samples of this study predate the infection). Cell type and time point are not known.

This clonotype was seen a handful of times. The rearrangement links TRBV4-1 to TRBJ2-1, with D unresolved. Between the trimmed V and J ends, which lost 1 base and 9 bases, there was a span of 7 bases. Looked up from germline, CDR1 is MGHRA and CDR2 is YSYEKL. This CDR3 contains 12 residues. CDR3 nucleotides: TGCGCCAGCAGCCAAGTCTGGGGTGAGCAGTTCTTC. It yields the protein CASSQVWGEQFF.

This clonotype occurred many times. The J gene is TRBJ1-3, the V gene TRBV3-1; the D is unclear. Germline V gives CDR1 LGHDT, CDR2 YNNKEL (reference sequence). V was pared by 5 bases and J by 4 bases, with 12 bases between. The CDR3 runs to 14 residues. The DNA of the CDR3 is TGTGCCAGCAGCTGGAATGCGAGGGGAAACACCATATATTTT. Its translation: CASSWNARGNTIYF.

This clonotype was recorded a few times. V is TRBV12-3 or TRBV12-4 and J is TRBJ2-7; D is unresolved. V dropped 4 bases and J dropped 0 bases, with 10 bases sitting between them. The CDR3 loop spans 14 amino acids. DNA for the CDR3: TGTGCCAGCAGTTCAGGTCTAAGCTCCTACGAGCAGTACTTC. This sequence encodes CASSSGLSSYEQYF.

A few counts support this clonotype. The gene calls are TRBV10-3 and TRBJ1-2, with D possibly being TRBD1 (6 bases). The V gene's germline CDR1 is ENHRY and CDR2 SYGVKD. The V end lost 0 bases, the J end lost 1 base, and 12 bases lay between the germline ends. The CDR3 is 16 amino acids. CDR3 region: CAISESTGRINYGYTF. In DNA form, the CDR3 reads TGTGCCATCAGTGAGTCGACAGGCCGGATTAACTATGGCTACACCTTC.

The chain carries TRBV24-1 and TRBJ2-3, with D possibly matching TRBD2 (6 bases). Germline CDR1 and CDR2: KGHDR and SFDVKD. With 4 bases removed from V and 3 bases from J, the gap between germline ends came to 22 bases. CDR3 length: 18 amino acids. The chain's CDR3 is CATSEYPAGTFGTDTQYF. CDR3 in DNA: TGTGCCACCAGTGAGTATCCCGCCGGGACTTTCGGGACAGATACGCAGTATTTT.

V is TRBV4-2 and J is TRBJ2-1; D is perhaps TRBD1 (5 bases). This CDR3 has 14 residues. Trimming took off 0 bases at V and 15 bases at J, with 18 bases between the two ends. The germline V gene has CDR1 LGHNA and CDR2 YNFKEQ. Written as DNA, the CDR3 is TGTGCCAGCAGCCAAGAAGGGGTAGGGATTAGACTGTTCTTC. Translated: CASSQEGVGIRLFF.

Details on this clonotype: Possible read error: a much larger clone is one base away. V usage is TRBV12-3 or TRBV12-4 and J usage is TRBJ2-5; TRBD2 agrees at 7 bases. Trimming removed 6 bases from V and 5 bases from J; junction bases left unmatched: 15. This CDR3 contains 16 residues. CDR3 amino acids: CASSLVGTIGGETQYF. The CDR3 DNA follows: TGTGCCAGCAGCCTAGTCGGGACTATCGGGGGTGAGACCCAGTACTTC.

The rearrangement uses TRBV6-5 and TRBJ2-7; weak D call: TRBD1 (6 bases). This CDR3 contains 14 residues. Germline CDR1 MNHEY, CDR2 SVGAGI. V was cut by 5 bases and J by 4 bases, with 15 bases left in between. CDR3 sequence reads: CASSRAGDRYEQYF. CDR3 nucleotide sequence: TGTGCCAGCAGTCGGGCAGGGGATAGGTACGAGCAGTACTTC.

This clonotype was seen only a few times. The rearrangement uses TRBV27 and TRBJ1-2; D is undetermined. V lost 5 bases, J lost 9 bases, and 19 bases lay in between. The CDR3 covers 14 residues. The V gene's germline CDR1 is MNHEY and CDR2 SMNVEV (reference sequence). CDR3 nucleotide sequence: TGTGCCAGCAGTCCTTTCTCTGACCCGGCGCGCTACACCTTC. Translation: CASSPFSDPARYTF.

The chain has TRBV30 and TRBJ2-1, with D possibly called TRBD1 or TRBD2 (5 bases each). Trimming left V 2 bases short and J 4 bases short, with 21 bases between. The germline V gene has CDR1 GTSNPN and CDR2 SVGIG (reference sequence). The CDR3 has 17 residues. CDR3 loop: CAWSRGASYRRYNEQFF. The CDR3 coding sequence is TGTGCCTGGAGTCGAGGGGCGAGCTACCGGAGGTACAATGAGCAGTTCTTC.

The chain carries TRBV11-2 and TRBJ2-7, with 8 bases aligning to TRBD2. The junction had 6 bases not matched to a gene; V was cut back by 5 bases and J by 3 bases. CDR3 length: 14 residues. The germline V gene encodes CDR1 SGHAT and CDR2 FQNNGV. The CDR3 DNA follows: TGTGCCAGCAGCGTTAGCGGGGACTACTACGAGCAGTACTTC. Its translation: CASSVSGDYYEQYF.

V and J are TRBV3-1 and TRBJ2-3, with D tentatively TRBD1 or TRBD2 (5 bases each). The CDR3 sequence is 16 residues long. Germline CDR1 is LGHDT and CDR2 is YNNKEL (reference sequence). The V end lost 5 bases, the J end lost 2 bases, and 17 bases lay between the germline ends. Here the CDR3 reads CASSSRALGPTDTQYF. In nucleotides, the CDR3 is TGTGCCAGCAGCTCCCGGGCCTTGGGACCCACAGATACGCAGTATTTT.

This clonotype was detected only a few times. The rearrangement links TRBV20-1 to TRBJ2-3; TRBD2 aligns across 7 bases. Germline V gene lookup returns CDR1 DFQATT and CDR2 SNEGSKA (reference sequence). The V and J ends lost 4 bases and 4 bases, in that order; junction bases with no gene match: 11. CDR3 size: 15 residues. The CDR3, as DNA: TGCAGTGCTATAGAAGGGAGGGAGGGCCCAGATACGCAGTATTTT. It specifies CSAIEGREGPDTQYF.

This clonotype appeared a few times. The chain combines TRBV12-5 with TRBJ2-3; D is perhaps TRBD1 (6 bases). The CDR3 sequence is 15 residues long. V lost 2 bases and J lost 3, with 12 bases in between. Germline-derived CDR1 and CDR2 are LGHNT and FRNRAP. The DNA of the CDR3 is TGTGCTAGTGGTTTGCATCAGGGGACGACAGATACGCAGTATTTT. Amino acids: CASGLHQGTTDTQYF.

Only a few counts were recorded for this clonotype. V gene TRBV5-1 combines with J gene TRBJ2-5; D gene unclear. This CDR3 comprises 14 residues. Germline CDR1 SGHRS, CDR2 YFSETQ. Trimming cost V 0 bases and J 1 base, with 7 bases left between them. The CDR3 region is CASSLEVFQETQYF. The CDR3 DNA is TGCGCCAGCAGCTTGGAAGTGTTCCAAGAGACCCAGTACTTC.

The V call is TRBV6-2 or TRBV6-3, the J call TRBJ2-2, with 9 bases matching TRBD2. CDR1 and CDR2 from the germline V gene are MNHEY and SVGEGT. The CDR3 has 14 amino acids. Trimming cost V 10 bases and J 1 base; bases outside gene matches: 4. In DNA, the CDR3 is TGTGCCACTAGACTAGCGGAGAACACCGGGGAGCTGTTTTTT. Protein: CATRLAENTGELFF.

This chain links TRBV7-6 with TRBJ2-2, with D tentatively TRBD2 (5 bases). Germline assignment: CDR1 SGHVS and CDR2 FNYEAQ. V dropped 6 bases and J dropped 4 bases, with 15 bases sitting between them. The CDR3 extends over 15 amino acids. CDR3 coding DNA: TGTGCCAGCAGTCTCCGGGGAAGGCTCACCGGGGAGCTGTTTTTT. Translating gives CASSLRGRLTGELFF.

CDR3 sequence: CASSHLPGQGYGYTF. CDR3 sequence (DNA): TGCGCCAGCAGCCACCTTCCGGGACAGGGATATGGCTACACCTTC. The gene calls are TRBV4-1 and TRBJ1-2; 9 bases are shared with TRBD1. This CDR3 has 15 amino acids. V shed 3 bases, J shed 5 bases, and the junction held 7 bases outside the gene matches. Germline CDR1 MGHRA, CDR2 YSYEKL.

The genes are TRBV9 and TRBJ2-1; D may correspond to TRBD1 or TRBD2 (6 bases each). V was pared by 0 bases and J by 8 bases, with 21 bases between. The CDR3 has 17 residues. From germline, CDR1 is SGDLS and CDR2 YYNGEE. In DNA form, the CDR3 reads TGTGCCAGCAGCGTAGTAGGGGGGTGGAAAGGGTACTATGAGCAGTTCTTC. This encodes CASSVVGGWKGYYEQFF.

The rearrangement links TRBV10-3 to TRBJ2-7; D uncertain. The germline V and J ends were trimmed by 2 bases and 2 bases, with 1 base remaining between them. Germline lookup yields CDR1 ENHRY and CDR2 SYGVKD. The length of the CDR3 is 11 residues. The DNA of the CDR3 is TGTGCCATCAGTGAGGCCTACGAGCAGTACTTC. It specifies CAISEAYEQYF.

As for this clonotype: A much larger clonotype is one base distant, so this may be a read error. The chain is built from TRBV3-1 and TRBJ1-2; D gene ambiguous. V was cut by 0 bases and J by 8 bases, with 4 bases left in between. Germline V gene lookup returns CDR1 LGHDT and CDR2 YNNKEL (reference sequence). This CDR3 region has 11 residues. CDR3 amino acids: CASSQDGGYTF. DNA for the CDR3: TGTGCCAGCAGCCAAGACGGGGGCTACACCTTC.

This clonotype was detected ten times or more. The chain links TRBV6-5 to TRBJ2-3; 9 positions agree with TRBD1. The CDR3 has 13 amino acids. The germline gives CDR1 MNHEY, CDR2 SVGAGI. With V trimmed by 8 bases and J by 8 bases, 8 bases remained unmatched. The DNA for the CDR3 is TGTGCCAGCGGGGACAGGGTCCCGGGTACGCAGTATTTT. Translating gives CASGDRVPGTQYF.